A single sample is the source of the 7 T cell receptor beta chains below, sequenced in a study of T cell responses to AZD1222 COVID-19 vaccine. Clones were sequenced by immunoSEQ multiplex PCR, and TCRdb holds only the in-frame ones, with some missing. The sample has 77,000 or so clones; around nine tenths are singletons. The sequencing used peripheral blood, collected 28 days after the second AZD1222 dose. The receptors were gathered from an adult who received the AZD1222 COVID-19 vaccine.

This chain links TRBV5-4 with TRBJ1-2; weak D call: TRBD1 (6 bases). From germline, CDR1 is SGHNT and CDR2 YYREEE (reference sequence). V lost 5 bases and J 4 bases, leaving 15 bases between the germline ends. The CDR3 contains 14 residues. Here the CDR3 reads CASRRDTVGYGYTF. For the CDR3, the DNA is TGTGCCAGCAGGCGGGACACCGTGGGCTATGGCTACACCTTC. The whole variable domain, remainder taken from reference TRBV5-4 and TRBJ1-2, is ETGVTQSPTHLIKTRGQQVTLRCSSQSGHNTVSWYQQALGQGPQFIFQYYREEENGRGNFPPRFSGLQFPNYSSELNVNALELDDSALYLCASRRDTVGYGYTFGSGTRLTVV.

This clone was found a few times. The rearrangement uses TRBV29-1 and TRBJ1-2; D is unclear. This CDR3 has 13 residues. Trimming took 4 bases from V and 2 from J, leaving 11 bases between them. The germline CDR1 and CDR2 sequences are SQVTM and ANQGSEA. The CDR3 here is CSVVRGDNYGYTF. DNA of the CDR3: TGCAGCGTTGTACGGGGAGACAACTATGGCTACACCTTC.

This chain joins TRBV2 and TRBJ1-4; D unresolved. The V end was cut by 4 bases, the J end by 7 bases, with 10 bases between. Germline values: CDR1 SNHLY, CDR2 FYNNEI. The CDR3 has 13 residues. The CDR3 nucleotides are TGTGCCAGCAGTGCCGGGCGGACTGAAAAACTGTTTTTT. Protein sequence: CASSAGRTEKLFF.

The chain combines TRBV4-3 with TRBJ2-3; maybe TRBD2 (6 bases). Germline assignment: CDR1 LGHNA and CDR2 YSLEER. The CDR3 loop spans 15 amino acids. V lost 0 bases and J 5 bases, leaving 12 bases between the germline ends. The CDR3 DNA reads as TGCGCCAGCAGCCAAGACCTCGGGGGTAAAGATACGCAGTATTTT. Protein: CASSQDLGGKDTQYF.

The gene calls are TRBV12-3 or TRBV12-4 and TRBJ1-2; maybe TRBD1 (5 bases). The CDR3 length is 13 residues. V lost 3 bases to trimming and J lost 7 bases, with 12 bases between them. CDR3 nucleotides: TGTGCCAGCAGTTTTGGGGCAGGCGGTGGCTACACCTTC. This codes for CASSFGAGGGYTF.

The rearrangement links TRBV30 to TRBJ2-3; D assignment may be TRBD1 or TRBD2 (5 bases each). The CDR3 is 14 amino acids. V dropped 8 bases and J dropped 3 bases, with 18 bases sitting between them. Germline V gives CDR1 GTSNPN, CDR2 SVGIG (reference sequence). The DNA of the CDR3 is TGTGCCGGGGGTATGGGTGGGTCGACAGATACGCAGTATTTT. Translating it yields CAGGMGGSTDTQYF.

The CDR3 DNA reads TGTGCCAGCAGCTTCAGTCAGGGCAACTATGGCTACACCTTC. This codes for CASSFSQGNYGYTF. V is TRBV7-2 and J is TRBJ1-2; D is perhaps TRBD1 (5 bases). The CDR3 has 14 amino acids. Germline values: CDR1 SGHTA, CDR2 FQGNSA. The V gene lost 3 bases and the J gene lost 2 bases, with 10 bases spanning the gap.